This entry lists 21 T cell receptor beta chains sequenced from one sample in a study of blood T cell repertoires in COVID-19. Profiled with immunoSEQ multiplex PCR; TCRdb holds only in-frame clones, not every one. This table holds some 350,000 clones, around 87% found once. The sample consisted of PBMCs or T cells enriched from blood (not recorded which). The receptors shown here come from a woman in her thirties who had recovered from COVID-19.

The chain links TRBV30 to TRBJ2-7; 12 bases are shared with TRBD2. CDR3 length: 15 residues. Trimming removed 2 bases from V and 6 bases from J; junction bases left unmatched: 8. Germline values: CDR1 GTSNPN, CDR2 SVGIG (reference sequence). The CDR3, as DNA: TGTGCCTGGAGTAAAGCTAGCGGGGGGGCCATCGAGCAGTACTTC. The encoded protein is CAWSKASGGAIEQYF.

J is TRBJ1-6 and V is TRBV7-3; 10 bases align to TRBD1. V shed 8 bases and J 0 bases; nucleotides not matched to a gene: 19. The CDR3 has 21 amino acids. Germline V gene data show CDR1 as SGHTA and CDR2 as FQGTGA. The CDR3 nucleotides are TGTGCCAGCGGTCCTAGTACCGGGACAGGGGACCGGAGCTCCTATAATTCACCCCTCCACTTT. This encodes CASGPSTGTGDRSSYNSPLHF.

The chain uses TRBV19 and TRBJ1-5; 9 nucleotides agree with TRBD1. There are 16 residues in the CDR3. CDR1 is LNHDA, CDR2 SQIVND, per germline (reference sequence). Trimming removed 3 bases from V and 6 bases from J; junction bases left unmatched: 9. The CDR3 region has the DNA TGTGCCAGTAGTATTCCGACAGGGGGTAGTTTTCAGCCCCAGCATTTT. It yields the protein CASSIPTGGSFQPQHF.

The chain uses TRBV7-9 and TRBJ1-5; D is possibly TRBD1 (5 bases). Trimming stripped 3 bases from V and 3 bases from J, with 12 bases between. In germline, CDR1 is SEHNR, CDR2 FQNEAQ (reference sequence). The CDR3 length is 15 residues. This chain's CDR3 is CASSLGGAFNQPQHF. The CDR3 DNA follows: TGTGCCAGCAGCTTGGGAGGGGCCTTCAATCAGCCCCAGCATTTT.

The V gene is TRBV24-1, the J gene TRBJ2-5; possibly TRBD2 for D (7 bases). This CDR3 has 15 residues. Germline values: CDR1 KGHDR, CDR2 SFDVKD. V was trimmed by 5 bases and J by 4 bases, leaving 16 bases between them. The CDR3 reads CATSGPGGPGETQYF. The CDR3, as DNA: TGTGCCACCAGTGGTCCCGGGGGGCCGGGAGAGACCCAGTACTTC.

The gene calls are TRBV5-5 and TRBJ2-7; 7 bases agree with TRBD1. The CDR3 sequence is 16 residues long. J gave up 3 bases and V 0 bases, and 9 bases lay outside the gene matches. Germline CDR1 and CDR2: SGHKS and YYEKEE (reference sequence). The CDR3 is CASSLGRSAGGYEQYF. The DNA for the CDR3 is TGTGCCAGCAGCTTGGGTCGGTCGGCAGGGGGCTACGAGCAGTACTTC.

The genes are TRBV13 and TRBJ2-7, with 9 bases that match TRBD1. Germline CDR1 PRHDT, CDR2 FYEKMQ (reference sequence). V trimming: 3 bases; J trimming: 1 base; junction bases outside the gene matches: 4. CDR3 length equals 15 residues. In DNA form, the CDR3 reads TGTGCCAGCAGCTTCTCCGGACAGGGGTCCTACGAGCAGTACTTC. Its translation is CASSFSGQGSYEQYF.

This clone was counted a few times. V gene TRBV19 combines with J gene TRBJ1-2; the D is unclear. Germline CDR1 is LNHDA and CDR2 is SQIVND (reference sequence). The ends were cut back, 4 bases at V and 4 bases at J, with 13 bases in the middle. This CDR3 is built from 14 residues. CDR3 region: CASSTPREGYGYTF. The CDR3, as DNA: TGTGCCAGTAGTACCCCTAGGGAGGGCTATGGCTACACCTTC.

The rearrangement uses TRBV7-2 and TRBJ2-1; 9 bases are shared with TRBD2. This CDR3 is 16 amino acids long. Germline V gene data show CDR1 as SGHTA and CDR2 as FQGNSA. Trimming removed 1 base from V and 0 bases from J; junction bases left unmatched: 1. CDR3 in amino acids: CASSLGGGVSYNEQFF. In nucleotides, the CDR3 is TGTGCCAGCAGCTTAGGCGGGGGGGTCTCCTACAATGAGCAGTTCTTC.

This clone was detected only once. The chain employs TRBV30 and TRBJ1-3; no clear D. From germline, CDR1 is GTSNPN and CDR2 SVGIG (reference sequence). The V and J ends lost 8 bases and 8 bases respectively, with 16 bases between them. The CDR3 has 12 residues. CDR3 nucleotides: TGTGCCCTGTTCGGTGGCGCGGACACCATATATTTT. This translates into CALFGGADTIYF.

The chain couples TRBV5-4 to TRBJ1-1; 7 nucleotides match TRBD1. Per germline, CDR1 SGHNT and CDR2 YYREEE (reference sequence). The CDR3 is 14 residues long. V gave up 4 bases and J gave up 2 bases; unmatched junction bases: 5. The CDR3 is CASSVQGTNTEAFF. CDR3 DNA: TGTGCCAGCAGCGTACAGGGGACTAACACTGAAGCTTTCTTT.

The CDR3 DNA is TGTGCCAGTAGACAAACAGGGACTACTAACTATGGCTACACCTTC. Protein product: CASRQTGTTNYGYTF. The rearrangement joins TRBV19 to TRBJ1-2, with D possibly being TRBD1 (6 bases). Per the germline V gene, CDR1 is LNHDA and CDR2 is SQIVND (reference sequence). V lost 6 bases, J lost 0 bases, and 14 bases lay in between. CDR3 length equals 15 residues.

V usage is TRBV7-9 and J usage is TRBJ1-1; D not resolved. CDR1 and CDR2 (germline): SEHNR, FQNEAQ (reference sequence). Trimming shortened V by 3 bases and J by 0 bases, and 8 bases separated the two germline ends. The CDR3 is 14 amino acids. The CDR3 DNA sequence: TGTGCCAGCAGCTTGGGAGTAATGAACACTGAAGCTTTCTTT. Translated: CASSLGVMNTEAFF.

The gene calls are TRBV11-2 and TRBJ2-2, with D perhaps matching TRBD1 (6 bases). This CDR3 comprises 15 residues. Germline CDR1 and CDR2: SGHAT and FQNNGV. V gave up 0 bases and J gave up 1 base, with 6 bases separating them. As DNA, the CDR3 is TGTGCCAGCAGCTTAGAAGGGGGGAACACCGGGGAGCTGTTTTTT. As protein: CASSLEGGNTGELFF.

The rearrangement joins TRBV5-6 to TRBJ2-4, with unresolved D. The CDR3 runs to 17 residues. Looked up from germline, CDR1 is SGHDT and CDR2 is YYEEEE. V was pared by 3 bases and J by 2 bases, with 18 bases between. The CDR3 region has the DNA TGTGCCAGCAGCTCCTTCTCCAGAGGCCAGTCCAAAAACATTCAGTACTTC. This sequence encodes CASSSFSRGQSKNIQYF.

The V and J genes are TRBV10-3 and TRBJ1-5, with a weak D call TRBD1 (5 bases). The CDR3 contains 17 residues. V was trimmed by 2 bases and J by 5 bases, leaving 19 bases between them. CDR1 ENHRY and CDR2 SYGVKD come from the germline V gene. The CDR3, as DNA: TGTGCCATCAGTGAGACGCCATCAGGGAACTCAGATCAGCCCCAGCATTTT. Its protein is CAISETPSGNSDQPQHF.

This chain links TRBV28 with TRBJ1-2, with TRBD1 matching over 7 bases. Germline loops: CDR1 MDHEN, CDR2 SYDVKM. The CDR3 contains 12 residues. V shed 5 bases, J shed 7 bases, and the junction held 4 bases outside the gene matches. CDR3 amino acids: CASSTDRSGYTF. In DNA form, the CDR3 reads TGTGCCAGCAGTACGGACAGGTCTGGCTACACCTTC.

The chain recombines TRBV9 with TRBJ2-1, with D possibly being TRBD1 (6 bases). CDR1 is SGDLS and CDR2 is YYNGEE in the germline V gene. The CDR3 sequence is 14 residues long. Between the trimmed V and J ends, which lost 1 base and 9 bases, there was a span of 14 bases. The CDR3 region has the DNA TGTGCCAGCAGCGTAATTACAGGGTCTCCTGAGCAGTTCTTC. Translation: CASSVITGSPEQFF.

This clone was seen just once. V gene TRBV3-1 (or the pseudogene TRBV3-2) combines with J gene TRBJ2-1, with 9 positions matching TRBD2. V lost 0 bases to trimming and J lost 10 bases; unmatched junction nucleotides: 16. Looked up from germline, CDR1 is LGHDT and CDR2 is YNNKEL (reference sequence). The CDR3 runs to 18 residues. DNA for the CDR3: TGTGCCAGCAGCCAAGAGCCCCTGGGTAGCGGGGGCACGAGGGAGCAGTTCTTC. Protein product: CASSQEPLGSGGTREQFF.

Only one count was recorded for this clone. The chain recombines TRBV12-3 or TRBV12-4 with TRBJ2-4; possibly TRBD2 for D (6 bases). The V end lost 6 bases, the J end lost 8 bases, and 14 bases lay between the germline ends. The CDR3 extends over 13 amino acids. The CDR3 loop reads CASSEPGGDIQYF. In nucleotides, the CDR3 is TGTGCCAGCAGCGAACCCGGCGGGGACATTCAGTACTTC.

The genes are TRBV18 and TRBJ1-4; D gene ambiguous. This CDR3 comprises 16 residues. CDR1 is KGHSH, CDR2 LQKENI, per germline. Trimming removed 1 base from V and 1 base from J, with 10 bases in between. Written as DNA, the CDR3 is TGTGCCAGCTCACCACGGGGAGGAGGAACTAATGAAAAACTGTTTTTT. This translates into CASSPRGGGTNEKLFF.